What follows describes a single T cell receptor (beta chain). This clonotype came up many times. Its specific antigen is unknown. Base-call qualities are not available, and no considerably larger clone is one nucleotide away. The library was produced with multiplex PCR. The instrument given in TCRdb is Ion Torrent PGM. In the approximately 20-patient analysis, TRBV12-4/TRBJ1-2 clonotypes were amplified using adaptor-ligated barcode primers. The Ion Personal Genome Machine system was used to sequence TRBV12-4/TRBJ1-2 amplicons from the approximately 23-patient cohort. The authors' analysis ran thus. Sequencing data were pooled across the five patients for each of nine subset-tissue groups and compared by unsupervised clustering of TCR gene usage. The Morisita-Horn index, with shared sequences weighted by their contribution to each repertoire, was used to calculate repertoire similarity. TCRdb trimmed the raw reads at Q25, called clones with MiXCR and kept productive beta chains. Each record represents a unique CDR3 protein, reported with the most common genes and DNA among its rows. The V and J calls come from TCRdb's annotation, not from the publication. Within this sample are 500 to 550 distinct CDR3 sequences, with less than 7% of them counted one time only. The leading ten clones occupy 90% of the sample.

This specimen belongs to a study (dated by TCRdb to the mid-2010s). A note on the overall study: Whether tumor-infiltrating Tregs in breast cancer are recruited from blood Tregs or converted in situ from other CD4+ T cell subsets was tested.

Cells that were CD4+CD25+CD127-/low were the ones isolated as Tregs. A larger group of around 23 breast cancer patients was studied by sequencing a single TRBV12-4/TRBJ1-2 rearrangement in tumor Tregs and blood Treg, naive and memory CD4+ cells. Tumor tissue and lymph nodes from ipsilateral axillary dissection were perfused with PBS, minced and digested with collagenase I and hyaluronidase. Sorted cell populations were confirmed by FACS to exceed 90% purity. The junction shows trimming of 6 bases on V and 8 bases on J, plus 16 bases between the germline ends. There are 13 amino acids in the CDR3, from cysteine to phenylalanine inclusive. Of the read, only the CDR3 DNA is kept; its 39 bases are in frame from base 1. Paper-wide results and their limitations: The greatest overlap of tumor-infiltrating Treg TCR alpha and beta sequences was observed with tumor naive CD4+ T cells, followed by blood naive CD4+ T cells. Across the 20 or so patients, around an eighth of TRBV12-4/TRBJ1-2 sequences from tumor Tregs were shared with naive CD4+ cells, compared with under 2.2% shared with blood Tregs or memory cells. Validation in the larger cohort was restricted to a single TCR beta V-J rearrangement rather than whole repertoires. The TCR gene usage of tumor memory CD4+ T cells clustered together with blood and lymph node memory CD4+ cells and with lymph node naive CD4+ cells.

The chain is made from TRBV12-3 or TRBV12-4 and TRBJ1-2; the D gene remains uncertain. The receptor was derived from a female donor with breast cancer. Sample: tumor-infiltrating Tregs sorted from the breast tumor. The nucleotide sequence is TGTGCCAGCAGCCCTAGAGGGATGGTCGGCTACACCTTC. This is translated as CASSPRGMVGYTF.